The 11 T cell receptor beta chains presented below share a single source sample, sequenced in a study of cytomegalovirus exposure and HLA in healthy donors. Use of 60 Vbeta and 13 Jbeta primers characterized the PCR. Method: immunoSEQ multiplex PCR; TCRdb's copy keeps in-frame clones and lacks some. The sample carries 150,000 to 200,000 clones, 79% recorded once. The sequencing input was PBMCs. These TCRs come from a woman aged 45-60 years in good health and CMV-seronegative.

The J gene is TRBJ2-5, the V gene TRBV5-1; TRBD1 aligns across 7 bases. Trimming removed 4 bases from V and 0 bases from J; junction bases left unmatched: 6. Germline V gene sequence: CDR1 SGHRS, CDR2 YFSETQ. The CDR3 is 15 residues long. CDR3 sequence (DNA): TGCGCCAGCAGCGAGCCGGGACAGTACCAAGAGACCCAGTACTTC. Translated: CASSEPGQYQETQYF.

The V and J genes are TRBV5-1 and TRBJ1-3; D not certain. V was cut by 5 bases and J by 1 base, with 10 bases left in between. The CDR3 extends over 14 amino acids. Looked up from germline, CDR1 is SGHRS and CDR2 is YFSETQ. The CDR3 nucleotides read TGCGCCAGCAGAACAGAAAGGTCTGGAAACACCATATATTTT. Amino acids: CASRTERSGNTIYF.

The rearrangement uses TRBV5-1 and TRBJ1-2; D perhaps matches TRBD1 (6 bases). Germline V gene sequence: CDR1 SGHRS, CDR2 YFSETQ. V shed 0 bases and J shed 0 bases, with 9 bases lying between them. This CDR3 is built from 15 residues. The CDR3 is CASSLVGGANYGYTF. For the CDR3, the DNA is TGCGCCAGCAGCTTGGTAGGGGGAGCTAACTATGGCTACACCTTC. Full variable domain (remainder filled in from reference TRBV5-1 and TRBJ1-2): KAGVTQTPRYLIKTRGQQVTLSCSPISGHRSVSWYQQTPGQGLQFLFEYFSETQRNKGNFPGRFSGRQFSNSRSEMNVSTLELGDSALYLCASSLVGGANYGYTFGSGTRLTVV.

This clone was picked up one time. Sequence at one end of the junction differs from germline and may be a read error. Other DNA sequences from this sample encode an identical CDR3 as well. The chain joins TRBV27 to TRBJ1-6; D remains ambiguous. Germline CDR1 and CDR2: MNHEY and SMNVEV (reference sequence). The CDR3 covers 14 residues. CDR3: CASSFGERNSPLHF. The CDR3 bases are TGTGCCAGCAGTTTTGGGGAGAGGAATTCCCCCCTCCACTTT.

The CDR3 nucleotides read TGTGCCAGCAGCCGCCAGGGTTCAGCACTTGGGGAGCTGTTTTTT. It yields the protein CASSRQGSALGELFF. The chain couples TRBV6-5 to TRBJ2-2, with D possibly TRBD1 on 5 matching bases. Germline loops: CDR1 MNHEY, CDR2 SVGAGI. The CDR3 sequence is 15 residues long. V was cut by 6 bases and J by 8 bases, with 19 bases left in between.

Points on this clone: A junction boundary mismatches the germline segment, possibly from a read error. This rearrangement joins TRBV25-1 to TRBJ1-6; D is undetermined. The CDR3 length is 13 residues. Germline values: CDR1 MGHDK, CDR2 SYGVNS. The CDR3 reads CASKDSYNSPLHF. The CDR3 nucleotides are TGTGCCAGCAAGGACTCCTATAATTCCCCCCTCCACTTT.

V gene TRBV28 combines with J gene TRBJ2-3; 10 nucleotides agree with TRBD2. The germline V gene encodes CDR1 MDHEN and CDR2 SYDVKM. The CDR3 is made up of 16 amino acids. Trimming cost V 6 bases and J 4 bases; bases outside gene matches: 10. The CDR3 DNA is TGTGCCAGCAGCCGCCTTACTAGCGGGGTAGCAGATACGCAGTATTTT. Residues: CASSRLTSGVADTQYF.

Of note for this clone: Mismatch with germline at one junction end may stem from a read error. The chain is built from TRBV10-3 and TRBJ2-7; a possible D gene is TRBD1 (5 bases). Germline-derived CDR1 and CDR2 are ENHRY and SYGVKD. The CDR3 has 14 amino acids. This CDR3 is CASSYGQGLGEQYF. CDR3 in DNA: TGTGCCAGCAGTTACGGCCAGGGCTTGGGCGAGCAGTACTTC.

The rearrangement links TRBV28 to TRBJ2-1, with 7 nucleotides matching TRBD2. The CDR3 is 15 amino acids. V was clipped by 3 bases and J by 3 bases; unmatched bases: 5. The V gene's germline CDR1 is MDHEN and CDR2 SYDVKM. The CDR3 DNA follows: TGTGCCAGCAGTTTCGGCGGGGGAAACTACAATGAGCAGTTCTTC. The encoded protein is CASSFGGGNYNEQFF.

The chain links TRBV7-2 to TRBJ1-1; TRBD1 is a possible D gene (5 bases). Trimming pared 1 base from V and 4 bases from J, leaving 16 bases between. The germline V gene has CDR1 SGHTA and CDR2 FQGNSA. The CDR3 has 16 residues. The CDR3 bases are TGTGCCAGCAGCTTAGGGGGGGGAGAAGGGCGCACTGAAGCTTTCTTT. It yields the protein CASSLGGGEGRTEAFF.

V gene TRBV6-5 combines with J gene TRBJ2-7; D is ambiguous. The germline gives CDR1 MNHEY, CDR2 SVGAGI. The CDR3 runs to 14 residues. The V end lost 0 bases, the J end lost 0 bases, and 6 bases lay between the germline ends. The CDR3 DNA sequence: TGTGCCAGCAGTTACTCGGCTAGCTCCTACGAGCAGTACTTC. It codes for CASSYSASSYEQYF.